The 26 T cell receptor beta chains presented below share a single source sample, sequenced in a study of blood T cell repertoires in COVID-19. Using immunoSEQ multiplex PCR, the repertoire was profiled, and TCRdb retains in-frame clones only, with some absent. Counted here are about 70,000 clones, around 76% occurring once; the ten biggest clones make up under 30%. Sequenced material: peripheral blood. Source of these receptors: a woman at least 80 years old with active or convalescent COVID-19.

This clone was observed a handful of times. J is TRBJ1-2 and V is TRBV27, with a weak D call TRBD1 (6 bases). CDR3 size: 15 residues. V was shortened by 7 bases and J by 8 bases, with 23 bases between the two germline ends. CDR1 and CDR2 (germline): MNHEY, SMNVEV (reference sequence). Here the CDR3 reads CASTLDPRLRGGYTF. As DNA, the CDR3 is TGTGCCAGCACCTTAGATCCGAGGCTCAGGGGCGGCTACACCTTC.

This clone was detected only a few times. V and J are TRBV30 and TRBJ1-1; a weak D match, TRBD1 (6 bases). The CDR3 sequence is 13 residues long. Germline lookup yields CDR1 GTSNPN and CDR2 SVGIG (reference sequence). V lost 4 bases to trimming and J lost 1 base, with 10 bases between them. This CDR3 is CAWNEQGNTEAFF. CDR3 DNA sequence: TGTGCCTGGAATGAACAGGGGAACACTGAAGCTTTCTTT.

CDR3 protein: CASSQGRRATNEKLFF. CDR3 DNA: TGTGCCAGCAGCCAAGGTCGCAGGGCTACTAATGAAAAACTGTTTTTT. This sequence joins TRBV3-1 (or the pseudogene TRBV3-2) and TRBJ1-4; possibly TRBD1 for D (5 bases). With 1 base removed from V and 2 bases from J, the gap between germline ends came to 11 bases. Germline V gene sequence: CDR1 LGHDT, CDR2 YNNKEL (reference sequence). The CDR3 has 16 residues.

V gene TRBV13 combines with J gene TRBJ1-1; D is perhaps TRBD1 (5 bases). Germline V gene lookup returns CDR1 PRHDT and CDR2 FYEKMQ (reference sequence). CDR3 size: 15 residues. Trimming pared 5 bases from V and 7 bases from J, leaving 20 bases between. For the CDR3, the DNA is TGTGCCAGCAGCCTCCTGACAGCCCCTACCGGTGAAGCTTTCTTT. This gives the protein CASSLLTAPTGEAFF.

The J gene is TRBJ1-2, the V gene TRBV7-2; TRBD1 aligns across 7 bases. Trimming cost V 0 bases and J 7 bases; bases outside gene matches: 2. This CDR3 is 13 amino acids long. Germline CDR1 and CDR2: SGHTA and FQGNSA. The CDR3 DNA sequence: TGTGCCAGCAGCTTAGCGGACAGGTCTGGCTACACCTTC. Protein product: CASSLADRSGYTF.

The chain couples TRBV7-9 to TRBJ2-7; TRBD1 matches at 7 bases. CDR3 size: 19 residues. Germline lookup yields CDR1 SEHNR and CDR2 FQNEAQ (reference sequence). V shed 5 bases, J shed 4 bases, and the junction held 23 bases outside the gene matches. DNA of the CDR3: TGTGCCAGCAGCCCTCCTCCCGCCCTAAGGGACAGACACCAGTACGAGCAGTACTTC. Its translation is CASSPPPALRDRHQYEQYF. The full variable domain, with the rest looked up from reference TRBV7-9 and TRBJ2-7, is DTGVSQNPRHKITKRGQNVTFRCDPISEHNRLYWYRQTLGQGPEFLTYFQNEAQLEKSRLLSDRFSAERPKGSFSTLEIQRTEQGDSAMYLCASSPPPALRDRHQYEQYFGPGTRLTVT.

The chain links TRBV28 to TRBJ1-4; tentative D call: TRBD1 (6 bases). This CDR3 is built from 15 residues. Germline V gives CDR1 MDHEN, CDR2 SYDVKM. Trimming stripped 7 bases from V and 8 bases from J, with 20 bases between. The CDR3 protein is CASTAGGGWREKLFF. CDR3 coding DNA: TGTGCCAGCACCGCGGGGGGGGGCTGGCGGGAAAAACTGTTTTTT.

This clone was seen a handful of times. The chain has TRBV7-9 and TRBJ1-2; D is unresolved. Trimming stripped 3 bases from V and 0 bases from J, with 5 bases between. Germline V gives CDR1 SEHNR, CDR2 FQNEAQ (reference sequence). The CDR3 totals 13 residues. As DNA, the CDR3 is TGTGCCAGCAGCTTCGGGTCTAACTATGGCTACACCTTC. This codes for CASSFGSNYGYTF.

The CDR3 here is CASSISGGAINEQFF. The CDR3 DNA follows: TGTGCCAGCAGTATCAGCGGGGGGGCGATAAATGAGCAGTTCTTC. This chain links TRBV6-5 with TRBJ2-1, with 10 bases lining up with TRBD2. CDR3 size: 15 residues. V lost 5 bases, J lost 7 bases, and 8 bases stayed unmatched. Germline-derived CDR1 and CDR2 are MNHEY and SVGAGI.

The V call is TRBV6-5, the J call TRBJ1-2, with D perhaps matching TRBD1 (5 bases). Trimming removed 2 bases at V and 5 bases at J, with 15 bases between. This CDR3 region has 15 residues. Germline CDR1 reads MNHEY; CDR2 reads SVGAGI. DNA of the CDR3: TGTGCCAGCAGTTACGTGGGCAGGGAGGGGTATGGCTACACCTTC. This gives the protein CASSYVGREGYGYTF.

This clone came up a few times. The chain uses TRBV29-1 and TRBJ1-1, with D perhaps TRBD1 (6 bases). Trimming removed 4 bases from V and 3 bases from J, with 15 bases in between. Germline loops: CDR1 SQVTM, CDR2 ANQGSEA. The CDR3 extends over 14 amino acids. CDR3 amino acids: CSVVWDTHYTEAFF. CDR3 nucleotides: TGCAGCGTTGTTTGGGACACTCACTACACTGAAGCTTTCTTT.

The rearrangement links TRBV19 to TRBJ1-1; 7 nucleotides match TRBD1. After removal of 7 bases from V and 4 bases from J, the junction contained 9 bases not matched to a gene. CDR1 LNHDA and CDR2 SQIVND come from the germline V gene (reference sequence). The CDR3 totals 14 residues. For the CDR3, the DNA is TGTGCCAGTAAGCCAGGGGGAGTGGGCACTGAAGCTTTCTTT. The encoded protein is CASKPGGVGTEAFF.

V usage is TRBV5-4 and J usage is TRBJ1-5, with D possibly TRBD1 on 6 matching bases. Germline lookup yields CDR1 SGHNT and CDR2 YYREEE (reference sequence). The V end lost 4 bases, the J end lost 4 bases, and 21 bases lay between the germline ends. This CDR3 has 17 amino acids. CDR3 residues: CASSQNPGGGLNQPQHF. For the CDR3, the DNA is TGTGCCAGCAGCCAAAACCCGGGAGGGGGACTTAATCAGCCCCAGCATTTT.

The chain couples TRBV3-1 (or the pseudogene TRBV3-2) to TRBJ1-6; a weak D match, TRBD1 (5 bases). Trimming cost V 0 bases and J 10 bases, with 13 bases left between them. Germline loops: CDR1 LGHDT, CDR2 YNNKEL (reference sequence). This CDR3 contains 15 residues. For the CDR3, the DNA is TGTGCCAGCAGCCAAGAGGGGCACGATCGGTCACCCCTCCACTTT. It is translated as CASSQEGHDRSPLHF.

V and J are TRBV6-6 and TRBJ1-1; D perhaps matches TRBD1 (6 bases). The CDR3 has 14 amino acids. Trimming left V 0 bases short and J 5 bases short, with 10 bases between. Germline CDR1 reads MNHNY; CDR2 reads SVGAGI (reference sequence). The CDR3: CASSYSGGGTEAFF. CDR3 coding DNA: TGTGCCAGCAGTTACTCAGGGGGTGGGACTGAAGCTTTCTTT.

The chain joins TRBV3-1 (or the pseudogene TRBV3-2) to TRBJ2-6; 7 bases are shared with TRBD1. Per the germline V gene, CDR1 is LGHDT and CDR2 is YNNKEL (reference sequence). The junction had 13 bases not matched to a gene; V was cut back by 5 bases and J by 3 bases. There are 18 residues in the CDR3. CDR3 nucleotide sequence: TGTGCCAGCAGCGGTAGACAGGGCCCTCAGGATGGGGCCAACGTCCTGACTTTC. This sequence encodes CASSGRQGPQDGANVLTF.

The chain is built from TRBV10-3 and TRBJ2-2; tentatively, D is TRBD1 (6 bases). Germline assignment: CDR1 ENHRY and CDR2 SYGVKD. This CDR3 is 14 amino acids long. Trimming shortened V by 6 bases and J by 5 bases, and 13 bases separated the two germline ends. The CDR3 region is CAIRPYQGTGELFF. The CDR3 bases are TGTGCCATCAGACCCTACCAGGGGACCGGGGAGCTGTTTTTT.

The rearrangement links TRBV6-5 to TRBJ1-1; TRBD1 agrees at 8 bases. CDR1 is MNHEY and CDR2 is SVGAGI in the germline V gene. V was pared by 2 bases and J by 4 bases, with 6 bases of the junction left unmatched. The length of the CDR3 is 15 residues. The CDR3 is CASSYTRTGTTEAFF. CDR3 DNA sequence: TGTGCCAGCAGTTACACTCGGACAGGGACCACTGAAGCTTTCTTT.

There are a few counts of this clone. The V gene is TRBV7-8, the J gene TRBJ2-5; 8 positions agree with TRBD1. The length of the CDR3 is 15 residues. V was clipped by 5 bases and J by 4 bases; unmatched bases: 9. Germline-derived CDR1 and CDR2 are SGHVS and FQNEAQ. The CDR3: CASSARQGFRETQYF. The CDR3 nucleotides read TGTGCCAGCAGCGCCCGACAGGGGTTCAGAGAGACCCAGTACTTC. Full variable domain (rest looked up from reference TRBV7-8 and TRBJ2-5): GAGVSQSPRYKVAKRGQDVALRCDPISGHVSLFWYQQALGQGPEFLTYFQNEAQLDKSGLPSDRFFAERPEGSVSTLKIQRTQQEDSAVYLCASSARQGFRETQYFGPGTRLLVL.

CDR3 region: CASTLTSQGYEQYF. The CDR3 nucleotides read TGTGCCAGCACCCTGACGTCCCAGGGCTACGAGCAGTACTTC. The J gene is TRBJ2-7, the V gene TRBV7-8; a weak D match, TRBD1 (5 bases). This CDR3 comprises 14 residues. The V gene lost 7 bases and the J gene lost 3 bases, with 16 bases spanning the gap. The germline gives CDR1 SGHVS, CDR2 FQNEAQ.

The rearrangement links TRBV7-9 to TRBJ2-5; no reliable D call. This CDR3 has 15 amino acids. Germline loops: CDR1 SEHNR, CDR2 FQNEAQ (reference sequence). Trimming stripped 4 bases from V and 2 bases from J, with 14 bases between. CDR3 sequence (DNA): TGTGCCAGCAGCTCTCTTGGTCCGGTTCAAGAGACCCAGTACTTC. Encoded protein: CASSSLGPVQETQYF.

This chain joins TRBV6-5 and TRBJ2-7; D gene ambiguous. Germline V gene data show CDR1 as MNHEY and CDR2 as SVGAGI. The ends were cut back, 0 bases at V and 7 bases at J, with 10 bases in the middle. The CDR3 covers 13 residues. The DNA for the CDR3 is TGTGCCAGCAGTTACTCAAAGCGTTGGGAGCAGTACTTC. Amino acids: CASSYSKRWEQYF.

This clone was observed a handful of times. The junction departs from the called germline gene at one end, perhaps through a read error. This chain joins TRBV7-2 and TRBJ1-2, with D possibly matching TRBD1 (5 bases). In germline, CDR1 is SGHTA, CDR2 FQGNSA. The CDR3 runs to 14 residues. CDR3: CASSADRTVPLVLF. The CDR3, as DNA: TGTGCCAGCAGCGCTGACAGAACGGTACCCCTTGTCCTCTTC.

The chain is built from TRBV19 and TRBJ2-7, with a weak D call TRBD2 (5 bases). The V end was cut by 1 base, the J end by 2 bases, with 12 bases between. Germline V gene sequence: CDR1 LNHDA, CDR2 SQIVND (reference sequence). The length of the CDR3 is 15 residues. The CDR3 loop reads CASSIAREQAYEQYF. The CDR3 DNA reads TGTGCCAGTAGTATAGCTCGGGAACAAGCCTACGAGCAGTACTTC.

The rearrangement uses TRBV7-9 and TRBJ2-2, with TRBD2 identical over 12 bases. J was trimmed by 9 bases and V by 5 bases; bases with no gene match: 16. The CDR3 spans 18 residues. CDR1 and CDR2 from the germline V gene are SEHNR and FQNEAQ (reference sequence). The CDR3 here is CASSPIPPGLAGARELFF. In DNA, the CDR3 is TGTGCCAGCAGCCCAATACCACCGGGACTAGCGGGCGCCAGGGAGCTGTTTTTT.

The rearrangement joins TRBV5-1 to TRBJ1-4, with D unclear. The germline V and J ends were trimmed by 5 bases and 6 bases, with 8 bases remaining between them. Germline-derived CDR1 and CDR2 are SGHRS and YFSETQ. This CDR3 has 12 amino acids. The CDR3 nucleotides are TGCGCCAGCAGGGGCAGTGATGAAAAACTGTTTTTT. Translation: CASRGSDEKLFF. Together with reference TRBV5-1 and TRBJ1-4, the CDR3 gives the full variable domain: KAGVTQTPRYLIKTRGQQVTLSCSPISGHRSVSWYQQTPGQGLQFLFEYFSETQRNKGNFPGRFSGRQFSNSRSEMNVSTLELGDSALYLCASRGSDEKLFFGSGTQLSVL.